The clone carrying this TCR beta chain was observed a single time. Antigen specificity is unknown. TCRdb's copy holds only in-frame clones and misses some; the assay was immunoSEQ multiplex PCR. The sample has some 15,000 clones; 80% to 90% are singletons. This entry comes from a study of blood T cell dynamics during melanoma immunotherapy. Study-level background: First-line therapy was either pembrolizumab or nivolumab with ipilimumab for metastatic melanoma. Findings of the study overall: It remained unknown if the driving T cell clones were melanoma-specific.

Time point denoted: pre-treatment baseline. One draw preceded checkpoint blockade; another followed its first cycle at week 3. Trimming pared 5 bases from V and 3 bases from J, leaving 21 bases between. The V gene's germline CDR1 is LNHDA and CDR2 SQIVND (reference sequence). The CDR3 spans 17 residues. The receptor was isolated from a human donor with melanoma. The chain employs TRBV19 and TRBJ2-3, with D perhaps TRBD1 or TRBD2 (5 bases each). This specimen consisted of blood, obtained from a patient treated with checkpoint blockade. CDR3 amino acids: CASSWAFAGSSTDTQYF. In nucleotides, the CDR3 is TGTGCCAGTAGTTGGGCCTTTGCAGGGAGTAGTACAGATACGCAGTATTTT. Looking up the rest from reference TRBV19 and TRBJ2-3 gives the full variable domain: DGGITQSPKYLFRKEGQNVTLSCEQNLNHDAMYWYRQDPGQGLRLIYYSQIVNDFQKGDIAEGYSVSREKKESFPLTVTSAQKNPTAFYLCASSWAFAGSSTDTQYFGPGTRLTVL.